Listed below are T cell receptor beta chains from one sample, sequenced in a study of neurological immune-mediated disorders. TCRdb ran MiXCR on the 5' RACE reads and lists one entry per CDR3 protein. Among 50,000 to 70,000 distinct CDR3 sequences listed, approximately 12% were seen once. Sequenced sample: PBMCs. These receptors were obtained from a male donor with HTLV-1-associated myelopathy (HAM/TSP). The CDR3 runs from the conserved cysteine through the conserved F or W. The order of the fields is D gene, clone size, V gene, J gene, CDR3 protein, CDR3 DNA. The D gene is left open where the match is weak. Not every row has a clone size; where given, it reads once, few, many or a size class.

NA,once,TRBV5-1,TRBJ2-1,CASSSNRDNSYNEQFF,TGCGCCAGCAGCTCGAACCGGGACAACTCCTACAATGAGCAGTTCTTC
NA,many,TRBV5-1,TRBJ1-1,CASSLVDSTAAFF,TGCGCCAGCAGCTTGGTGGACAGTACGGCAGCTTTCTTT
TRBD2,many,TRBV3-1,TRBJ2-1,CASSLTSGGFNEQFF,TGTGCCAGCAGCCTGACTAGCGGGGGTTTTAATGAGCAGTTCTTC
TRBD1,many,TRBV5-1,TRBJ1-6,CASRKVDEQGSSYNSPLHF,TGCGCCAGCAGGAAGGTCGACGAACAGGGGAGCTCCTATAATTCACCCCTCCACTTT
TRBD2,many,TRBV9,TRBJ2-3,CASSAGTSGGRTDTQYF,TGTGCCAGCAGCGCAGGGACTAGCGGGGGGCGCACAGATACGCAGTATTTT
TRBD1,many,TRBV27,TRBJ1-1,CASGEFRTGFEAFF,TGTGCCAGCGGGGAATTCAGGACAGGGTTTGAAGCTTTCTTT
NA,many,TRBV5-1,TRBJ1-2,CASSPGAANYGYTF,TGCGCCAGCAGCCCAGGGGCCGCTAACTATGGCTACACCTTC
NA,many,TRBV5-1,TRBJ1-4,CASSLSEGKKLFF,TGCGCCAGCAGCTTGTCGGAGGGAAAAAAACTGTTTTTT
TRBD1,many,TRBV7-9,TRBJ2-6,CASSSTGGASGANVLTF,TGTGCCAGCAGTTCGACAGGGGGCGCTTCTGGGGCCAACGTCCTGACTTTC
TRBD1,many,TRBV9,TRBJ1-4,CASSHTPGQGNEKLFF,TGTGCCAGCAGCCACACTCCGGGACAGGGTAATGAAAAACTGTTTTTT
TRBD1,many,TRBV5-1,TRBJ2-5,CASSLALGTGSETQYF,TGCGCCAGCAGCTTGGCCTTAGGGACAGGTTCGGAGACCCAGTACTTC
NA,many,TRBV28,TRBJ1-6,CASSFGRGFNSPLHF,TGTGCCAGCAGTTTTGGTCGGGGGTTCAATTCACCCCTCCACTTT
NA,NA,TRBV6-5,TRBJ1-4,CASSYSMYTNEKLFF,TGTGCCAGCAGTTACTCGATGTATACTAATGAAAAACTGTTTTTT
NA,many,TRBV20-1,TRBJ2-3,CRTGAPSTDTQYF,TGCAGAACAGGAGCACCTAGCACAGATACGCAGTATTTT
NA,many,TRBV20-1,TRBJ1-5,CSARQANEPQHF,TGCAGTGCTAGACAGGCCAATGAGCCCCAGCATTTT
NA,many,TRBV7-2,TRBJ2-7,CASSSNRVSYEQYF,TGTGCCAGCAGCTCTAACAGGGTTTCCTACGAGCAGTACTTC
TRBD2,many,TRBV7-2,TRBJ2-5,CASSLAGLAGRETQYF,TGTGCCAGCAGCTTAGCCGGACTAGCGGGGAGGGAGACCCAGTACTTC
TRBD1,many,TRBV5-1,TRBJ2-2,CASSRAPGQGNTGELFF,TGCGCCAGCAGCAGAGCACCGGGACAGGGGAACACCGGGGAGCTGTTTTTT
TRBD1,NA,TRBV5-1,TRBJ1-1,CASSTDRGGNTEAFF,TGCGCCAGCAGCACCGACAGGGGGGGGAACACTGAAGCTTTCTTT
TRBD1,many,TRBV12-3/TRBV12-4,TRBJ2-1,CASSSGQGNEQFF,TGTGCCAGCAGTTCGGGACAGGGCAATGAGCAGTTCTTC
NA,many,TRBV24-1,TRBJ1-2,CATSDLVNGYTF,TGTGCCACCAGTGATTTGGTAAATGGCTACACCTTC
NA,NA,TRBV20-1,TRBJ2-3,CRPVGRASTDTQYF,TGCAGGCCTGTTGGGCGGGCTAGCACAGATACGCAGTATTTT
NA,NA,TRBV7-6,TRBJ2-1,CASSSIPYHEQFF,TGTGCCAGCAGCTCTATACCCTACCATGAGCAGTTCTTC
NA,many,TRBV6-6,TRBJ2-7,CASSYSVLRGWDYEQYF,TGTGCCAGCAGTTACTCGGTGTTACGGGGTTGGGACTACGAGCAGTACTTC
NA,few,TRBV6-1,TRBJ1-4,CASSALTGSHNEKLFF,TGTGCCAGCAGTGCCCTTACAGGGAGCCATAATGAAAAACTGTTTTTT
NA,many,TRBV10-1,TRBJ1-5,CASSSSLNQPQHF,TGCGCCAGCAGCTCGAGTTTGAATCAGCCCCAGCATTTT
TRBD1,NA,TRBV20-1,TRBJ2-7,CSAREFETGIRYEQYF,TGCAGTGCTAGAGAATTTGAGACAGGGATTCGGTACGAGCAGTACTTC
NA,many,TRBV6-5,TRBJ1-6,CASSYQGPYNSPLHF,TGTGCCAGCAGTTACCAGGGCCCCTATAATTCACCCCTCCACTTT
TRBD1,many,TRBV20-1,TRBJ2-3,CSALNPGDRARHTQYF,TGCAGTGCTTTGAACCCCGGGGACAGGGCCAGGCATACGCAGTATTTT
TRBD1,many,TRBV2,TRBJ2-3,CASSDGQGVSGTDTQYF,TGTGCCAGCAGCGACGGACAGGGGGTGTCTGGCACAGATACGCAGTATTTT
NA,many,TRBV7-9,TRBJ2-7,CASSKDPGEQYF,TGTGCCAGCAGCAAGGACCCGGGGGAGCAGTACTTC
NA,NA,TRBV7-9,TRBJ2-5,CASSLVGETQYF,TGTGCCAGCAGCTTAGTCGGGGAGACCCAGTACTTC
NA,few,TRBV14,TRBJ1-1,CASSPLDLNTEAFF,TGTGCCAGCAGCCCATTAGACCTGAACACTGAAGCTTTCTTT
NA,NA,TRBV20-1,TRBJ2-5,CSANRDGQGETQYF,TGCAGTGCCAACCGGGACGGTCAGGGAGAGACCCAGTACTTC
TRBD1,many,TRBV7-6,TRBJ1-6,CASSAAGTGGNSPLHF,TGTGCCAGCAGCGCAGCCGGGACAGGGGGAAATTCACCCCTCCACTTT
TRBD1,many,TRBV6-2/TRBV6-3,TRBJ2-2,CASSYSGTGATGELFF,TGTGCCAGCAGTTACTCCGGGACAGGGGCCACCGGGGAGCTGTTTTTT
NA,NA,TRBV5-1,TRBJ1-1,CASSLVQGMNTEAFF,TGCGCCAGCAGCTTGGTTCAGGGCATGAACACTGAAGCTTTCTTT
TRBD1,many,TRBV29-1,TRBJ2-5,CSVGRQGGETQYF,TGCAGCGTTGGGCGACAGGGGGGAGAGACCCAGTACTTC
NA,many,TRBV18,TRBJ1-5,CASAWGSGSNQPQHF,TGTGCCAGCGCTTGGGGATCGGGTAGCAATCAGCCCCAGCATTTT
NA,many,TRBV4-3,TRBJ2-6,CASSQDWPPSGANVLTF,TGCGCCAGCAGCCAAGATTGGCCTCCCTCTGGGGCCAACGTCCTGACTTTC
NA,many,TRBV10-3,TRBJ1-6,CAISASGSYSPLHF,TGTGCCATCAGCGCCTCAGGGAGTTACTCACCCCTCCACTTT
NA,many,TRBV7-8,TRBJ1-6,CASSLATGGSSPLHF,TGTGCCAGCAGCTTAGCCACGGGGGGAAGTTCACCCCTCCACTTT
TRBD1,many,TRBV20-1,TRBJ1-1,CSAPDRLNTEAFF,TGCAGTGCACCGGACAGGCTGAACACTGAAGCTTTCTTT
NA,few,TRBV18,TRBJ2-2,CASSSRASLTGELFF,TGTGCCAGCTCCTCTCGCGCCAGTCTCACCGGGGAGCTGTTTTTT
TRBD1,many,TRBV5-1,TRBJ2-5,CASSQPGQQETQYF,TGCGCCAGCAGCCAGCCGGGACAGCAAGAGACCCAGTACTTC
NA,many,TRBV2,TRBJ1-1,CASRTAPNTEAFF,TGTGCCAGCAGGACAGCCCCGAACACTGAAGCTTTCTTT
NA,many,TRBV20-1,TRBJ2-1,CSARYRAGYNEQFF,TGCAGTGCTAGATACAGGGCGGGGTACAATGAGCAGTTCTTC
TRBD1,many,TRBV5-1,TRBJ1-2,CASSQEGQGMGGYTF,TGCGCCAGCAGTCAAGAAGGACAGGGGATGGGTGGCTACACCTTC
TRBD1,many,TRBV5-1,TRBJ2-7,CASSPGQGATYEQYF,TGCGCCAGCAGCCCGGGACAGGGGGCCACCTACGAGCAGTACTTC
NA,many,TRBV5-1,TRBJ2-3,CASSLGLDTQYF,TGCGCCAGCAGCTTAGGTTTAGATACGCAGTATTTT
NA,many,TRBV20-1,TRBJ2-1,CSAQPAGFGGEQFF,TGCAGTGCTCAGCCTGCCGGGTTCGGGGGAGAGCAGTTCTTC
NA,many,TRBV6-4,TRBJ2-3,CASSDSGGGGTDTQYF,TGTGCCAGCAGTGACTCGGGGGGGGGCGGCACAGATACGCAGTATTTT
TRBD1,NA,TRBV6-5,TRBJ2-5,CASSLDRVQETQYF,TGTGCCAGCAGTTTGGACAGGGTCCAAGAGACCCAGTACTTC
NA,many,TRBV10-3,TRBJ1-5,CAISARGVGQPQHF,TGTGCCATCAGTGCCCGAGGGGTGGGACAGCCCCAGCATTTT
NA,many,TRBV11-1,TRBJ2-7,CASSLMGTYGTQYF,TGTGCCAGCAGCTTAATGGGGACGTATGGAACCCAGTACTTC
NA,large,TRBV3-1,TRBJ1-1,CASSQGVGSTEAFF,TGTGCCAGCAGCCAAGGAGTGGGCTCCACTGAAGCTTTCTTT